This T cell receptor beta chain was sequenced during a study of CD8 T cells in Susac syndrome (dated by TCRdb to between 2018 and 2020). About the investigation overall: Repertoire sequencing was used to test whether CD8+ T cell activation and differentiation in Susac syndrome was antigen driven. The clonality of the CD8+ T cell repertoire was compared across about 12 healthy donors, roughly 14 Susac syndrome patients and around 16 multiple sclerosis patients.

RNA was extracted using the RNeasy kit, and about 0.5 to 1 ug of the RNA was reverse transcribed with random hexamers. The immunoSEQ multiplex PCR assay, covering 54 Vbeta and 13 Jbeta segments, was used to amplify TCR beta CDR3 regions. PCR amplification bias was corrected by using a synthetic template baseline for primer optimization and computational correction. Concerning the study's data processing: Only productive sequences were kept, with reads annotated to V, D and J genes according to IMGT and analyzed in immunoSEQ Analyzer. Clonality was computed as one minus Shannon entropy normalized by log2 of the number of productive unique sequences. For each patient and control, public and private clones were evaluated within the 100 most prevalent clones. Clones were defined as Susac-specific when absent from the healthy and MS cohorts, from approximately 970 published viral clones and from other ImmuneACCESS disease sequences. Starting from the raw public reads, TCRdb applied fastp trimming at Q25, assembled clones with MiXCR and retained in-frame beta chains. Records with the same CDR3 protein are collapsed into one entry carrying the most frequent genes and DNA. The V and J calls, along with clone size, are taken from TCRdb and not from the paper's own processing. The sample records about 47,000 distinct CDR3 sequences, roughly 92% of which are singletons. The ten largest clones add up to around 0.4% of the sample.

Peripheral blood CD8+ and CD4+ T cells from healthy donors, Susac syndrome patients and multiple sclerosis patients were profiled using high-throughput TCR beta sequencing. Healthy donors were included as age- and sex-matched controls. Bulk CD8+ and CD4+ T cells were purified by magnetic negative isolation, whereas CD8+ TEMRA cells were enriched by FACS. Blood was drawn into EDTA tubes, processed within 24 hours, and PBMCs were isolated by density gradient centrifugation. PBMCs intended for TCR sequencing were cryopreserved in liquid nitrogen and thawed later in a water bath at 37 degrees C. Purity of sorted or isolated CD4+, CD8+ and CD8+ TEMRA cells was at least 90%. The CDR3 measures 16 amino acids from cysteine to phenylalanine. CDR3 DNA only is kept here, 48 bases in frame from base 1. The CDR1 and CDR2 encoded by the germline V gene (reference sequence) are SEHNR and FQNEAQ. V is reduced by 8 bases and J by 5 bases, leaving a spacing of 22 bases between them.

Concerning this clonotype itself: Its antigen is currently not known. No much larger clone exists at a distance of one base, and base qualities are not known.

Beyond this particular receptor, the publication reports: The number of individuals in the TCR sequencing and HLA analysis was acknowledged as relatively small.

This TCR came from a human donor in good health. Sequenced: CD8+ T cells from PBMCs. The sequence is built from TRBV7-9 and TRBJ2-1; the D gene cannot be resolved beyond TRBD1 or TRBD2, each matching 5 bases. The DNA sequence is as follows: TGTGCCAGCCTCCACTCGCTAGGGGAGAGACACAATGAGCAGTTCTTC. Its protein product is CASLHSLGERHNEQFF.